This is a list of T cell receptor beta chains from one sample in a study of blood T cells in healthy people across ages. Via MiXCR, TCRdb re-called the 5' RACE reads, giving one row per CDR3 protein. In the table there are around 520,000 distinct CDR3 sequences, around 27% of which are singletons. These data were also filed under a second study, of T cells of mothers and their children.

The sequencing sample was made of blood. These receptors came from a boy younger than 10 in good health. CDR3s include the opening cysteine and the closing phenylalanine or tryptophan. Each record gives: CDR3 length, V gene, clone size, D gene, J gene, CDR3 DNA, CDR3 protein. The D gene is left open where the match is weak. Only part of the rows carry a size: once, few, many, or a class if the clone is expanded.

length: 15
V: TRBV27
size: .
D: .
J: TRBJ1-5
DNA: TGTGCCAGCAGTTTCGGGGGCTTAAGCAATCAGCCCCAGCATTTT
CDR3: CASSFGGLSNQPQHF

length: 15
V: TRBV7-7
size: .
D: TRBD1
J: TRBJ2-3
DNA: TGTGCTAGCAGCCTCGGACAGGGCAGAACAGATACGCAGTATTTT
CDR3: CASSLGQGRTDTQYF

length: 15
V: TRBV19
size: .
D: TRBD2
J: TRBJ2-2
DNA: TGTGCCAGTAGCCGGGGGGGGACGGACACCGGGGAGCTGTTTTTT
CDR3: CASSRGGTDTGELFF

length: 15
V: TRBV4-1
size: .
D: .
J: TRBJ1-6
DNA: TGCGCCAGCAGCCAAGACGGGTATTCGAATTCACCCCTCCACTTT
CDR3: CASSQDGYSNSPLHF

length: 16
V: TRBV5-1
size: .
D: TRBD1
J: TRBJ2-5
DNA: TGCGCCAGCAGCTTGGGCGGGACAGGGAACCAAGAGACCCAGTACTTC
CDR3: CASSLGGTGNQETQYF

length: 12
V: TRBV29-1
size: .
D: .
J: TRBJ1-2
DNA: TGCAGCACGGGGTCCCAGGGCTATGGCTACACCTTC
CDR3: CSTGSQGYGYTF

length: 13
V: TRBV7-8
size: .
D: TRBD1
J: TRBJ2-5
DNA: TGTGCCAGCAACACGGACAGGGTTGAGACCCAGTACTTC
CDR3: CASNTDRVETQYF

length: 16
V: TRBV24-1
size: .
D: .
J: TRBJ2-3
DNA: TGTGCCACCAGTGAGGGGACAGGACTAGGCACAGATACGCAGTATTTT
CDR3: CATSEGTGLGTDTQYF

length: 15
V: TRBV9
size: .
D: .
J: TRBJ2-7
DNA: TGTGCCAGCAGCGCGCAACCGGAGAGCTCCTACGAGCAGTACTTC
CDR3: CASSAQPESSYEQYF

length: 14
V: TRBV25-1
size: once
D: .
J: TRBJ2-7
DNA: TGTGCCAGCAGTGCCAGCCCGAGCTCCTACGAGCAGTACTTC
CDR3: CASSASPSSYEQYF

length: 17
V: TRBV19
size: .
D: TRBD2
J: TRBJ2-1
DNA: TGTGCCAGTAGCTATGGGACTAACGGGACCTCCTACAATGAGCAGTTCTTC
CDR3: CASSYGTNGTSYNEQFF

length: 15
V: TRBV20-1
size: .
D: .
J: TRBJ2-1
DNA: TGCAGTGCTAGACTACTAGCAGCTACCTACAATGAGCAGTTCTTC
CDR3: CSARLLAATYNEQFF

length: 16
V: TRBV11-2
size: .
D: .
J: TRBJ2-1
DNA: TGTGCCAGCAGCCCTCTAGCGTCGAGCTCCTACAATGAGCAGTTCTTC
CDR3: CASSPLASSSYNEQFF

length: 14
V: TRBV29-1
size: .
D: TRBD1
J: TRBJ1-3
DNA: TGCAGCGTTGAAAGGCAGGGGGCTGGAAACACCATATATTTT
CDR3: CSVERQGAGNTIYF

length: 12
V: TRBV29-1
size: .
D: TRBD2
J: TRBJ2-1
DNA: TGCAGCGCCGGGACTAGCGGCAATGAGCAGTTCTTC
CDR3: CSAGTSGNEQFF

length: 15
V: TRBV27
size: few
D: .
J: TRBJ2-2
DNA: TGTGCCGGCAGGAGTCAGTTGGCTTACACCGGGGAGCTGTTTTTT
CDR3: CAGRSQLAYTGELFF

length: 13
V: TRBV10-3
size: once
D: .
J: TRBJ2-5
DNA: TGTGCCATCAGTGCCCAGGGTGGAGAGACCCAGTACTTC
CDR3: CAISAQGGETQYF

length: 14
V: TRBV12-3/TRBV12-4
size: .
D: TRBD1
J: TRBJ1-4
DNA: TGTGCCAGCAGTGTACAGGGGTTTAATGAAAAACTGTTTTTT
CDR3: CASSVQGFNEKLFF

length: 13
V: TRBV6-6
size: .
D: .
J: TRBJ2-7
DNA: TGTGCCAGCAGCCCCCTTTCGGGTTACGAGCAGTACTTC
CDR3: CASSPLSGYEQYF

length: 14
V: TRBV6-4
size: .
D: TRBD2
J: TRBJ2-1
DNA: TGTGCCAGCAGCGAGCGGGAGTCTCCCCATGAGCAGTTCTTC
CDR3: CASSERESPHEQFF